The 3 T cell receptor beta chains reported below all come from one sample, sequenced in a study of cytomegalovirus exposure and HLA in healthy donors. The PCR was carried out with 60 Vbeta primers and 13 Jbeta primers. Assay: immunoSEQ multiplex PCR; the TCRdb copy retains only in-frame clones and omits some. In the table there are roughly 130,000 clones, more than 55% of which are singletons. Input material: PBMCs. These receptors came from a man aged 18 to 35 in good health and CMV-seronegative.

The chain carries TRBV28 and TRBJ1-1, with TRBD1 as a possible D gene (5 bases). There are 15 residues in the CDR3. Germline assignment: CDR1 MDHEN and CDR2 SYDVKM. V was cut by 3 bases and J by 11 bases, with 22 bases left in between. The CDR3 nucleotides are TGTGCCAGCAGTTTTACCGTGTATAGGGGTTCTGGTGCTTTCTTT. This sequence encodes CASSFTVYRGSGAFF.

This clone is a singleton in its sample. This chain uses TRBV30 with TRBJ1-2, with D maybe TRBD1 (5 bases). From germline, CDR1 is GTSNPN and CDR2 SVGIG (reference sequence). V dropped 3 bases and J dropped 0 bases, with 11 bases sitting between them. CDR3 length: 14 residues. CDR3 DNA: TGTGCCTGGAGGTCGGGCAGGGCTAACTATGGCTACACCTTC. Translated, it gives CAWRSGRANYGYTF.

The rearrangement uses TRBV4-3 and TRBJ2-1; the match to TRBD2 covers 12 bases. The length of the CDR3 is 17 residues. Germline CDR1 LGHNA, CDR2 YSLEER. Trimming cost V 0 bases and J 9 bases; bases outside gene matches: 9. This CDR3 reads CASSQDSLAGGPGEQFF. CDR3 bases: TGCGCCAGCAGCCAAGATAGCCTAGCGGGAGGGCCGGGTGAGCAGTTCTTC.